These 4 T cell receptor beta chains share one sample of origin, sequenced in a study of shared clonotypes between healthy human individuals. Terminally differentiated effector memory CD45RA+ cells were excluded from the naive CD8 cells, which were CD45RO-negative and positively selected for CCR7. Profiling relied on immunoSEQ multiplex PCR, and the TCRdb table lists in-frame clones only, not all of them. The repertoire holds about 680,000 clones, with roughly nine tenths as singletons. Sequenced material: naive CD8+ T cells sorted from blood. Receptor source: a man younger than 40 in good health.

The V call is TRBV28, the J call TRBJ2-3; D not certain. Germline lookup yields CDR1 MDHEN and CDR2 SYDVKM. Between the trimmed V and J ends, which lost 6 bases and 1 base, there was a span of 11 bases. This CDR3 is 14 amino acids long. Here the CDR3 reads CASRSRLRTDTQYF. The CDR3 coding sequence is TGTGCCAGCAGGAGTCGCCTCCGCACAGATACGCAGTATTTT.

The chain has TRBV27 and TRBJ2-1; 7 bases fit TRBD2. This CDR3 spans 14 amino acids. The V and J ends lost 7 bases and 2 bases, in that order; junction bases with no gene match: 5. The germline V gene has CDR1 MNHEY and CDR2 SMNVEV (reference sequence). CDR3 sequence (DNA): TGTGCCAGCAACCGGGGGACTACCTACAATGAGCAGTTCTTC. Protein sequence: CASNRGTTYNEQFF.

About this clone itself: A junction end diverges from the germline sequence, so it may reflect a read error. This chain joins TRBV7-7 and TRBJ2-5; possible D gene TRBD1, 5 bases. CDR1 and CDR2 (germline): SSHAT, FNYEAQ (reference sequence). This CDR3 spans 17 amino acids. The CDR3 bases are TGTGCTAGCAGCTTAGCCGAGCTGGGGAACAGGCCAGGGACCCAGTACTTC. Translating it yields CASSLAELGNRPGTQYF.

The chain links TRBV5-6 to TRBJ2-2; D unclear. The germline V gene encodes CDR1 SGHDT and CDR2 YYEEEE. The CDR3 totals 15 residues. With 4 bases removed from V and 3 bases from J, the gap between germline ends came to 13 bases. CDR3 sequence reads: CASSRVSLYTGELFF. Written as DNA, the CDR3 is TGTGCCAGCAGCCGAGTTTCGCTTTACACCGGGGAGCTGTTTTTT.